This T cell receptor beta chain was sequenced for a study of T cells in Graves' hyperthyroidism and ophthalmopathy. Points from the study as a whole: Expanded thyroid clonotypes (above 0.001) were mostly also found in blood. Using 13 V-J features, a model discriminated ophthalmopathy from stable hyperthyroidism.

RNA transcripts served as the template for amplifying TCR beta CDR3 regions. The HTBI set primed first-round TCR CDR3 RT-PCR. TCRdb processed the multiplex PCR reads anew with MiXCR; each CDR3 protein has one entry. The data contain about 290,000 distinct CDR3 sequences, roughly 13% of them singletons. Germline CDR1 reads SGHTA; CDR2 reads FQGNSA. Trimming at V came to 5 bases and at J to 0 bases, leaving 6 bases not matched to a gene. The CDR3 sequence is 17 residues long. This clonotype showed up many times. What it binds is unknown. The chain carries TRBV7-2 and TRBJ2-7, with 14 bases aligning to TRBD2. Specimen: blood. The origin of this receptor is a woman aged 40 to 50 with Graves' hyperthyroidism. This CDR3 reads CASSTGTSGSYSYEQYF. The CDR3 DNA reads as TGTGCCAGCAGCACCGGGACTAGCGGGAGTTACTCCTACGAGCAGTACTTC.